Listed below are T cell receptor beta chains from one sample, sequenced in a study of T-cell reconstitution after alpha-beta-depleted transplantation in children. TCRdb independently ran MiXCR on the PCR reads; one entry per CDR3 protein. The sample lists 450,000 to 600,000 distinct CDR3 sequences; over 10% were seen once. The sequencing used PBMCs, mostly from graft donor cells, collected 360 days after TCRalphabeta/CD19-depleted stem cell transplant. These receptors were taken from a male patient between 10 and 17 years old who had a stem cell transplant for acute myeloid leukemia, so the T cells may come from the graft donor. Each CDR3 is given with its conserved first and last residue. A D gene is named only where the DNA matches it firmly. Rows may omit the clone size; those that give it use once, few, many or a size class.

j_gene	v_gene	abundance	d_gene	CDR3aa	CDR3nt
TRBJ2-1	TRBV6-5	NA	NA	CASSSTSGAHEQFF	TGTGCCAGCAGTTCGACCTCGGGGGCCCATGAGCAGTTCTTC
TRBJ2-3	TRBV5-1	few	NA	CASSTSLGTDTQYF	TGCGCCAGCAGCACCAGCCTGGGCACAGATACGCAGTATTTT
TRBJ2-7	TRBV12-3/TRBV12-4	NA	TRBD1	CASSRQGADHEQYF	TGTGCCAGCAGTCGACAGGGGGCGGACCACGAGCAGTACTTC
TRBJ2-7	TRBV3-1	many	NA	CASSHGRSYEQYF	TGTGCCAGCAGCCATGGCAGGTCCTACGAGCAGTACTTC
TRBJ2-4	TRBV19	few	NA	CASEQGPKNIQYF	TGTGCCAGTGAGCAGGGCCCTAAAAACATTCAGTACTTC
TRBJ1-1	TRBV5-1	many	NA	CASSYRWDNTEAFF	TGCGCCAGCAGCTACAGATGGGATAACACTGAAGCTTTCTTT
TRBJ2-1	TRBV24-1	NA	TRBD2	CATSGTGTSGRVSYNEQFF	TGTGCCACCAGTGGAACCGGGACTAGCGGGAGAGTTTCCTACAATGAGCAGTTCTTC
TRBJ2-1	TRBV7-3	few	NA	CASSLGQGPDNEQFF	TGTGCCAGCAGCTTAGGGCAGGGACCAGACAATGAGCAGTTCTTC
TRBJ2-5	TRBV5-5	many	NA	CASTPRQAKMETQYF	TGTGCCAGCACCCCGAGACAGGCCAAAATGGAGACCCAGTACTTC
TRBJ2-7	TRBV18	NA	TRBD2	CASSPVLAGYSYEQYF	TGTGCCAGCTCACCGGTACTAGCGGGGTACTCCTACGAGCAGTACTTC
TRBJ2-1	TRBV19	few	NA	CASNLDGYNEQFF	TGTGCCAGTAATCTCGATGGGTACAATGAGCAGTTCTTC
TRBJ1-6	TRBV20-1	NA	TRBD1	CSARGGQGNSPLHF	TGCAGTGCTAGAGGGGGACAGGGAAATTCACCCCTCCACTTT
TRBJ2-7	TRBV6-2/TRBV6-3	few	NA	CASMDGYEQYF	TGTGCCAGCATGGACGGCTACGAGCAGTACTTC
TRBJ2-3	TRBV28	many	NA	CASSLLGATDTQYF	TGTGCCAGCAGTTTATTGGGGGCCACAGATACGCAGTATTTT
TRBJ2-1	TRBV12-3/TRBV12-4	many	TRBD2	CASRVTSGSYNEQFF	TGTGCCAGCAGGGTTACTAGCGGGAGTTACAATGAGCAGTTCTTC
TRBJ2-7	TRBV10-2	few	NA	CASSGFTYEQYF	TGCGCCAGCAGTGGTTTCACGTACGAGCAGTACTTC
TRBJ2-1	TRBV18	NA	TRBD2	CASSPLFAGGTYNEQFF	TGTGCCAGCTCACCACTGTTTGCGGGAGGGACCTACAATGAGCAGTTCTTC
TRBJ2-6	TRBV24-1	NA	NA	CATGRGASGANVLTF	TGTGCCACCGGAAGAGGGGCCTCTGGGGCCAACGTCCTGACTTTC
TRBJ2-2	TRBV20-1	few	TRBD2	CSAHVGRDGELFF	TGCAGTGCGCACGTGGGGAGGGACGGGGAGCTGTTTTTT
TRBJ1-1	TRBV20-1	NA	NA	CSARSQHLKTEAFF	TGCAGTGCTAGGTCGCAACACCTGAAGACTGAAGCTTTCTTT
TRBJ2-1	TRBV27	NA	NA	CASSLSGLVVYNEQFF	TGTGCCAGCAGTTTATCCGGACTCGTGGTCTACAATGAGCAGTTCTTC
TRBJ2-7	TRBV12-3/TRBV12-4	NA	TRBD1	CASSLAIQGRRYF	TGTGCCAGCAGTTTAGCAATACAGGGGCGGCGGTACTTC
TRBJ2-1	TRBV14	NA	NA	CASSPGLFPDNEQFF	TGTGCCAGCTCCCCGGGACTCTTTCCCGACAATGAGCAGTTCTTC
TRBJ2-3	TRBV7-9	once	NA	CASSLGVPSGTDTQYF	TGTGCCAGCAGCTTAGGGGTGCCTAGCGGCACAGATACGCAGTATTTT
TRBJ1-1	TRBV7-2	NA	TRBD1	CASSFPRTGTNTEAFF	TGTGCCAGCAGCTTCCCCAGGACAGGGACGAACACTGAAGCTTTCTTT